The following is a TCR beta chain sequence with its context. The antigen is undetermined. Only in-frame clones appear in the TCRdb table, and some are missing; sequencing was by immunoSEQ multiplex PCR. The repertoire has 20,000 or so clones, 80% of them found once; the top ten carry 7.2%. The data derive from a study of PD-1 blockade in classical Hodgkin lymphoma. Whole-study results and caveats: Nothing has yet pinned down what causes the repertoire differences, possibly disease activity or prior therapy. Newly diagnosed patients had baseline TCR diversity that was reportedly lower than that of healthy donors. CD4+ TCR diversity climbed significantly by C4D1, unlike CD8+ TCR diversity.

Time point: cycle 4 day 1 (C4D1), after 6 weeks of nivolumab. Each patient's relapse followed autologous stem cell transplantation, and brentuximab vedotin exposure varied. Complete response, partial response or progressive disease was recorded as best response. The germline V gene encodes CDR1 MNHEY and CDR2 SVGAGI. The CDR3 has 14 residues. V lost 5 bases, J lost 3 bases, and 11 bases lay in between. Specimen: peripheral blood mononuclear cells (PBMCs), collected before the fourth cycle of nivolumab. V gene TRBV6-5 combines with J gene TRBJ1-5; D gene unclear. This receptor was taken from a human donor with classical Hodgkin lymphoma. The DNA for the CDR3 is TGTGCCAGCAGTGAAGTCCGGTACAATCAGCCCCAGCATTTT. Its translation is CASSEVRYNQPQHF.